The 31 T cell receptor beta chains below all came from one sample that was sequenced in a study of shared clonotypes between healthy human individuals. Data came from immunoSEQ multiplex PCR; TCRdb stores just in-frame clones and leaves some out. Of 1.5 million to 1.9 million clones in the sample, 95% to 99% are singletons; the top ten hold around 0.45%. The sample taken for sequencing was naive CD4+ T cells sorted from blood. The subset denotes: CD45RA+ positively selected. These receptors all stem from a man aged 25-45 years in good health.

This clone was found once. The chain has TRBV28 and TRBJ2-1; D is possibly TRBD2 (6 bases). Germline CDR1 and CDR2: MDHEN and SYDVKM. V was clipped by 7 bases and J by 6 bases, with 16 bases between them. The CDR3 spans 14 residues. DNA for the CDR3: TGTGCCAGCAACTCCGGGGGATTTGGCAATGAGCAGTTCTTC. It yields the protein CASNSGGFGNEQFF.

This chain uses TRBV5-4 with TRBJ2-1; D not certain. From germline, CDR1 is SGHNT and CDR2 YYREEE (reference sequence). The CDR3 has 14 amino acids. Trimming removed 4 bases from V and 8 bases from J, with 16 bases in between. CDR3 loop: CASSPYLAMDEQFF. DNA for the CDR3: TGTGCCAGCAGCCCGTATTTGGCTATGGATGAGCAGTTCTTC.

This clone was seen once. This sequence joins TRBV10-3 and TRBJ2-1; the match to TRBD1 covers 8 bases. Germline CDR1 ENHRY, CDR2 SYGVKD. Trimming took 4 bases from V and 9 from J; bases not matched to a gene: 2. The CDR3 sequence is 12 residues long. CDR3 protein: CAISADRAEQFF. The CDR3 DNA sequence: TGTGCCATCAGTGCGGACAGGGCTGAGCAGTTCTTC.

The chain combines TRBV5-1 with TRBJ1-5; a weak D match, TRBD1 (5 bases). This CDR3 contains 16 residues. Germline V CDR1 and CDR2: SGHRS, YFSETQ. Trimming left V 0 bases short and J 2 bases short, with 12 bases between. In DNA form, the CDR3 reads TGCGCCAGCAGCTTGGAAACCCTGGGGGGCAATCAGCCCCAGCATTTT. It is translated as CASSLETLGGNQPQHF.

The chain joins TRBV7-2 to TRBJ1-4; 8 bases agree with TRBD1. Germline CDR1 is SGHTA and CDR2 is FQGNSA. This CDR3 is 18 amino acids long. V trimming: 5 bases; J trimming: 3 bases; junction bases outside the gene matches: 14. The CDR3, as DNA: TGTGCCAGCAGCCCCGGACAGGGCGGAAGTATGTCTAATGAAAAACTGTTTTTT. Protein product: CASSPGQGGSMSNEKLFF.

This sequence joins TRBV5-6 and TRBJ2-7; no definite D call. Per the germline V gene, CDR1 is SGHDT and CDR2 is YYEEEE. V was trimmed by 4 bases and J by 6 bases, leaving 8 bases between them. This CDR3 spans 11 amino acids. The CDR3 loop reads CASSRAGEQYF. The CDR3 DNA sequence: TGTGCCAGCAGCAGGGCCGGCGAGCAGTACTTC.

The rearrangement links TRBV11-2 to TRBJ1-2; no firm D call. The CDR3 is 12 residues long. Germline assignment: CDR1 SGHAT and CDR2 FQNNGV. V lost 4 bases and J lost 3, with 6 bases in between. The chain's CDR3 is CASSSEYYGYTF. CDR3 nucleotide sequence: TGTGCCAGCAGCTCAGAGTACTATGGCTACACCTTC.

V is TRBV28 and J is TRBJ2-1; 9 nucleotides agree with TRBD2. This CDR3 spans 15 amino acids. The V segment lost 3 bases and the J segment 7 bases; nucleotides outside the gene matches: 7. CDR1 is MDHEN and CDR2 is SYDVKM in the germline V gene. CDR3 amino acids: CASSFSGRLSNEQFF. The CDR3, as DNA: TGTGCCAGCAGTTTTAGCGGGAGATTAAGTAATGAGCAGTTCTTC.

In its sample, this clone was seen once. The V and J genes are TRBV4-1 and TRBJ2-5; no definite D call. There are 15 residues in the CDR3. Trimming pared 0 bases from V and 4 bases from J, leaving 12 bases between. Germline assignment: CDR1 MGHRA and CDR2 YSYEKL. The CDR3, as DNA: TGCGCCAGCAGCCAAGATCTAGGGTTACGAGAGACCCAGTACTTC. This encodes CASSQDLGLRETQYF.

Of note for this clone: The same CDR3 arises from other DNA sequences in this sample as well. The chain employs TRBV7-9 and TRBJ1-1; 8 bases match TRBD1. This CDR3 has 14 amino acids. CDR1 and CDR2 from the germline V gene are SEHNR and FQNEAQ (reference sequence). Unmatched junction bases numbered 0, after V lost 2 bases and J lost 1 base. The CDR3 protein is CASSLQGANTEAFF. In DNA, the CDR3 is TGTGCCAGCAGCTTACAGGGGGCGAACACTGAAGCTTTCTTT. Together with reference TRBV7-9 and TRBJ1-1, the CDR3 gives the full variable domain: DTGVSQNPRHKITKRGQNVTFRCDPISEHNRLYWYRQTLGQGPEFLTYFQNEAQLEKSRLLSDRFSAERPKGSFSTLEIQRTEQGDSAMYLCASSLQGANTEAFFGQGTRLTVV.

This chain links TRBV11-2 with TRBJ2-2, with D uncertain. The CDR3 extends over 13 amino acids. Trimming took 6 bases from V and 6 from J, leaving 11 bases between them. Per germline, CDR1 SGHAT and CDR2 FQNNGV. The CDR3 DNA reads TGTGCCAGCAGTAGTCCATCCTCCGGGGAGCTGTTTTTT. This sequence encodes CASSSPSSGELFF.

V and J are TRBV9 and TRBJ1-3; D is uncertain. V lost 4 bases to trimming and J lost 0 bases, with 11 bases between them. There are 15 residues in the CDR3. Looked up from germline, CDR1 is SGDLS and CDR2 is YYNGEE. The CDR3 spells CASSPPRASGNTIYF. The CDR3 DNA is TGTGCCAGCAGCCCCCCGCGGGCCTCTGGAAACACCATATATTTT.

The rearrangement links TRBV2 to TRBJ2-7; D gene unclear. V was clipped by 10 bases and J by 3 bases, with 10 bases between them. Germline CDR1 and CDR2: SNHLY and FYNNEI. The CDR3 sequence is 11 residues long. CDR3 in DNA: TGTGCCATACGGACGGGCTACGAGCAGTACTTC. Translated, it gives CAIRTGYEQYF.

This clone was seen just once. The V gene is TRBV5-4, the J gene TRBJ2-7; D not resolved. Germline lookup yields CDR1 SGHNT and CDR2 YYREEE (reference sequence). V lost 2 bases and J 3 bases, leaving 9 bases between the germline ends. The CDR3 is 13 residues long. The CDR3, as DNA: TGTGCCAGCAGCTTTAAGACTGGCTACGAGCAGTACTTC. This translates into CASSFKTGYEQYF.

The V and J genes are TRBV13 and TRBJ2-1; maybe TRBD1 (6 bases). This CDR3 has 14 amino acids. Per the germline V gene, CDR1 is PRHDT and CDR2 is FYEKMQ (reference sequence). Between the trimmed V and J ends, which lost 6 bases and 2 bases, there was a span of 11 bases. CDR3 sequence: CASSSGTTYNEQFF. The CDR3 DNA follows: TGTGCCAGCAGTTCTGGGACAACCTACAATGAGCAGTTCTTC. The full variable domain, in which reference TRBV13 and TRBJ2-1 provide the parts outside the CDR3, is AAGVIQSPRHLIKEKRETATLKCYPIPRHDTVYWYQQGPGQDPQFLISFYEKMQSDKGSIPDRFSAQQFSDYHSELNMSSLELGDSALYFCASSSGTTYNEQFFGPGTRLTVL.

V and J are TRBV5-4 and TRBJ2-7, with D maybe TRBD1 (6 bases). Germline CDR1 is SGHNT and CDR2 is YYREEE (reference sequence). The CDR3 consists of 16 residues. V shed 4 bases and J shed 3 bases, with 20 bases lying between them. This CDR3 is CASSPGLTGKDYEQYF. The CDR3 nucleotides read TGTGCCAGCAGCCCGGGGTTAACAGGGAAGGACTACGAGCAGTACTTC.

This clone was seen a single time. The V and J genes are TRBV5-1 and TRBJ2-7, with TRBD2 identical over 10 bases. Germline V gives CDR1 SGHRS, CDR2 YFSETQ. Germline trimming cut 2 bases from V and 3 bases from J; bases unmatched to any gene: 8. This CDR3 region has 16 residues. In DNA form, the CDR3 reads TGCGCCAGCAGCTTCGCCAGCGGGAGGGCCGACTACGAGCAGTACTTC. It encodes CASSFASGRADYEQYF. Filled out from reference TRBV5-1 and TRBJ2-7, the complete variable domain reads KAGVTQTPRYLIKTRGQQVTLSCSPISGHRSVSWYQQTPGQGLQFLFEYFSETQRNKGNFPGRFSGRQFSNSRSEMNVSTLELGDSALYLCASSFASGRADYEQYFGPGTRLTVT.

V is TRBV10-3 and J is TRBJ1-2, with D uncertain. The V gene lost 0 bases and the J gene lost 1 base, with 12 bases spanning the gap. Germline V gene data show CDR1 as ENHRY and CDR2 as SYGVKD. The CDR3 sequence is 16 residues long. CDR3 sequence (DNA): TGTGCCATCAGTGAGTCGAAGGCAGGAGGTAACTATGGCTACACCTTC. This translates into CAISESKAGGNYGYTF.

The chain has TRBV7-2 and TRBJ2-7, with D unresolved. Per germline, CDR1 SGHTA and CDR2 FQGNSA. The V end lost 0 bases, the J end lost 4 bases, and 13 bases lay between the germline ends. The CDR3 has 15 residues. CDR3 in DNA: TGTGCCAGCAGCTTAGCGCACAGCGTTGCTTACGAGCAGTACTTC. Translated: CASSLAHSVAYEQYF.

CDR3 nucleotide sequence: TGTGCCACCAGCAGGGATACCTGGAGTTGGTACGAGCAGTACTTC. Translation gives CATSRDTWSWYEQYF. The chain has TRBV15 and TRBJ2-7, with D uncertain. The V end lost 3 bases, the J end lost 4 bases, and 16 bases lay between the germline ends. This CDR3 spans 15 amino acids. Germline V gene data show CDR1 as LNHNV and CDR2 as YYDKDF (reference sequence).

This clone came up once. The chain carries TRBV9 and TRBJ1-1, with D hard to call. Germline V CDR1 and CDR2: SGDLS, YYNGEE. The CDR3 is made up of 14 amino acids. V gave up 0 bases and J gave up 6 bases, with 12 bases separating them. The CDR3 loop reads CASSVGAGISEAFF. The DNA for the CDR3 is TGTGCCAGCAGCGTAGGCGCGGGAATCTCTGAAGCTTTCTTT.

The chain links TRBV15 to TRBJ2-2, with TRBD2 as a possible D gene (5 bases). The V gene lost 0 bases and the J gene lost 3 bases, with 17 bases spanning the gap. This CDR3 has 18 residues. CDR1 and CDR2 (germline): LNHNV, YYDKDF (reference sequence). The CDR3 DNA reads as TGTGCCACCAGCAGAGATCTTCCTTTTACCGGGGACACCGGGGAGCTGTTTTTT. Encoded protein: CATSRDLPFTGDTGELFF.

This chain connects TRBV7-3 to TRBJ2-3; D unresolved. V was shortened by 6 bases and J by 6 bases, with 13 bases between the two germline ends. There are 13 residues in the CDR3. Germline values: CDR1 SGHTA, CDR2 FQGTGA. CDR3 DNA sequence: TGTGCCAGCAGTCTCAGATCTCAGGATACGCAGTATTTT. Amino acid sequence: CASSLRSQDTQYF.

The genes are TRBV14 and TRBJ2-7; possible D gene TRBD2, 5 bases. CDR1 is SGHDN and CDR2 is FVKESK in the germline V gene. Between the trimmed V and J ends, which lost 5 bases and 6 bases, there was a span of 11 bases. The CDR3 loop spans 12 amino acids. The CDR3 is CASSAYGIEQYF. The DNA for the CDR3 is TGTGCCAGCAGCGCCTACGGGATCGAGCAGTACTTC.

The chain has TRBV27 and TRBJ2-1; TRBD2 agrees at 10 bases. V shed 5 bases, J shed 0 bases, and the junction held 7 bases outside the gene matches. This CDR3 spans 17 amino acids. Germline V gene data show CDR1 as MNHEY and CDR2 as SMNVEV (reference sequence). Here the CDR3 reads CASSRRAGGSSYNEQFF. CDR3 in DNA: TGTGCCAGCAGTCGCAGAGCGGGGGGGAGCTCCTACAATGAGCAGTTCTTC.

The rearrangement links TRBV7-8 to TRBJ1-2; the D gene is possibly TRBD1 (6 bases). From germline, CDR1 is SGHVS and CDR2 FQNEAQ. Trimming removed 4 bases at V and 4 bases at J, with 10 bases between. CDR3 length equals 13 residues. CDR3 in amino acids: CASSSRTAYGYTF. CDR3 sequence (DNA): TGTGCCAGCAGCTCTAGGACAGCCTATGGCTACACCTTC. Together with reference TRBV7-8 and TRBJ1-2, the CDR3 gives the full variable domain: GAGVSQSPRYKVAKRGQDVALRCDPISGHVSLFWYQQALGQGPEFLTYFQNEAQLDKSGLPSDRFFAERPEGSVSTLKIQRTQQEDSAVYLCASSSRTAYGYTFGSGTRLTVV.

CDR3: CAISDRGKTRLAGDYNEQFF. CDR3 bases: TGTGCCATCAGTGACCGTGGTAAAACTCGACTAGCGGGAGACTACAATGAGCAGTTCTTC. The chain carries TRBV10-3 and TRBJ2-1; 12 positions agree with TRBD2. Trimming removed 3 bases from V and 3 bases from J; junction bases left unmatched: 15. CDR3 length: 20 amino acids. The germline V gene has CDR1 ENHRY and CDR2 SYGVKD.

The chain has TRBV2 and TRBJ2-3; D is possibly TRBD2 (5 bases). Deletions cut 1 base from V and 2 bases from J, with 16 bases between. The length of the CDR3 is 17 residues. CDR1 and CDR2 from the germline V gene are SNHLY and FYNNEI. Here the CDR3 reads CASSEGWTHQATDTQYF. For the CDR3, the DNA is TGTGCCAGCAGTGAAGGGTGGACTCACCAGGCCACAGATACGCAGTATTTT.

The chain carries TRBV7-9 and TRBJ2-7; TRBD1 matches at 9 bases. CDR1 and CDR2 (germline): SEHNR, FQNEAQ (reference sequence). J was trimmed by 7 bases and V by 5 bases; bases with no gene match: 12. There are 15 residues in the CDR3. The CDR3 bases are TGTGCCAGCAGCCCGACCGGGACAGGGATGAGGGAGCAGTACTTC. As protein: CASSPTGTGMREQYF.

The J gene is TRBJ2-7, the V gene TRBV10-1, with D unresolved. CDR3 size: 12 residues. With 6 bases removed from V and 0 bases from J, the gap between germline ends came to 6 bases. Germline CDR1 is WNHNN and CDR2 is SYGVQD (reference sequence). The CDR3 region has the DNA TGCGCCAGCAGCACGAGCTCCTACGAGCAGTACTTC. Amino acid sequence: CASSTSSYEQYF.

The chain employs TRBV13 and TRBJ2-1; D gene uncertain. V was trimmed by 4 bases and J by 10 bases, leaving 14 bases between them. This CDR3 region has 13 residues. Germline V gene lookup returns CDR1 PRHDT and CDR2 FYEKMQ (reference sequence). The CDR3 DNA sequence: TGTGCCAGCAGCTCCCGGGTCTTGAGCGAGCAGTTCTTC. This codes for CASSSRVLSEQFF.